One TCR beta chain is described in this entry. Only in-frame clones appear in the TCRdb table, and some are missing; sequencing was by immunoSEQ multiplex PCR. The data contain about 180,000 clones, 85% to 90% of them singletons. CDR1 MDHEN and CDR2 SYDVKM come from the germline V gene. V shed 7 bases and J 2 bases; nucleotides not matched to a gene: 4. The CDR3 length is 13 residues. The sample belongs to a study of T cell responses to AZD1222 COVID-19 vaccine. V usage is TRBV28 and J usage is TRBJ1-2; 7 bases align to TRBD1. The input for sequencing was peripheral blood, taken on day 0 of AZD1222 vaccination. The sequence derives from an adult in good health. CDR3 in DNA: TGTGCCAGCATTAACAGGGGAAACTATGGCTACACCTTC. This translates into CASINRGNYGYTF.